This T cell receptor (beta chain) was identified in a study of blood T cell repertoires in COVID-19. Whole-study context: Both acute and convalescent COVID-19 samples were obtained from the United States, Italy and Spain. Sources were T cells, B-cell-depleted T cells, or PBMCs; the material itself was cDNA or gDNA.

Assay used: immunoSEQ multiplex PCR; TCRdb lists only in-frame clones, some missing. Here the sample spans some 200,000 clones, approximately 84% being singletons. Germline V gives CDR1 KGHDR, CDR2 SFDVKD. The CDR3 has 14 residues. Trimming removed 4 bases at V and 3 bases at J, with 11 bases between. The sample consisted of peripheral blood. The receptor comes from a woman aged 55-70 years with acute or convalescent COVID-19. The rearrangement joins TRBV24-1 to TRBJ1-2; D call uncertain. The CDR3 DNA sequence: TGTGCCACCAGTGACCTGAGGGCGGACTATGGCTACACCTTC. Protein sequence: CATSDLRADYGYTF.